The 16 T cell receptor beta chains below were found in one sample sequenced in a study of blood T cells in healthy people across ages. Primed by a sample-barcoded 5' primer and a J-beta primer mix, a second PCR proceeded for about 7 to 11 cycles. TCRdb re-derived calls from the 5' RACE reads in MiXCR, one entry per CDR3 protein. The sample holds 600,000 to 900,000 distinct CDR3 sequences, around a quarter seen once. The same data also went into a second study, on T cells of mothers and their children.

The specimen sequenced was blood. These receptors came from a boy between 10 and 17 years old in good health.

The CDR3 DNA follows: TGTGCCACCCTACAGGGACTTAATGAAAAACTGTTTTTT. Translating it yields CATLQGLNEKLFF. The chain carries TRBV6-6 and TRBJ1-4, with a weak D call TRBD1 (6 bases). This CDR3 region has 13 residues. V shed 10 bases and J shed 4 bases, with 13 bases lying between them. CDR1 is MNHNY and CDR2 is SVGAGI in the germline V gene (reference sequence).

This clonotype occurred a few times. This rearrangement joins TRBV6-6 to TRBJ2-7; TRBD1 matches at 9 bases. The CDR3 is 13 amino acids. Germline loops: CDR1 MNHNY, CDR2 SVGAGI (reference sequence). With V trimmed by 11 bases and J by 4 bases, 9 bases remained unmatched. The CDR3 nucleotides read TGTGCCGGCTCCGGGACAGGGTGGTACGAGCAGTACTTC. It specifies CAGSGTGWYEQYF.

The chain recombines TRBV15 with TRBJ1-1; D is unclear. The V and J ends lost 0 bases and 4 bases respectively, with 9 bases between them. CDR3 length: 14 amino acids. CDR1 LNHNV and CDR2 YYDKDF come from the germline V gene (reference sequence). CDR3 amino acids: CATSRDKSSTEAFF. The CDR3 nucleotides read TGTGCCACCAGCAGAGATAAAAGTTCCACTGAAGCTTTCTTT.

This clonotype has a handful of counts. Lacking the conserved final phenylalanine or tryptophan, this CDR3 likely reflects a read error. The V call is TRBV20-1, the J call TRBJ2-1; perhaps D is TRBD1 or TRBD2 (5 bases each). CDR1 and CDR2 from the germline V gene are DFQATT and SNEGSKA (reference sequence). Trimming shortened V by 2 bases and J by 7 bases, and 15 bases separated the two germline ends. The CDR3 is made up of 14 amino acids. CDR3 nucleotides: TGCAGTGCTAGAAAGCCCTGGGGGTATAATGAGCAGTTCCTC. Its protein is CSARKPWGYNEQFL.

The chain has TRBV15 and TRBJ2-1, with 12 bases lining up with TRBD2. The CDR3 runs 17 residues. With V trimmed by 1 base and J by 7 bases, 8 bases remained unmatched. CDR1 LNHNV and CDR2 YYDKDF come from the germline V gene (reference sequence). CDR3 region: CATSRGRLAGGNNEQFF. The CDR3 DNA reads as TGTGCCACCAGCAGAGGTCGGCTAGCGGGGGGGAATAATGAGCAGTTCTTC.

This clonotype was recorded a few times. This sequence joins TRBV7-9 and TRBJ2-6; 8 positions agree with TRBD1. Trimming took 5 bases from V and 3 from J; bases not matched to a gene: 9. The CDR3 totals 17 residues. The V gene's germline CDR1 is SEHNR and CDR2 FQNEAQ (reference sequence). The CDR3 region is CASSAGPGGYGANVLTF. CDR3 nucleotide sequence: TGTGCCAGCAGCGCGGGCCCAGGGGGCTATGGGGCCAACGTCCTGACTTTC.

The chain has TRBV7-9 and TRBJ2-1; 9 positions match TRBD2. J lost 4 bases, V lost 5 bases, and 9 bases had no gene match. Germline V lookup: CDR1 SEHNR, CDR2 FQNEAQ (reference sequence). This CDR3 comprises 16 residues. The CDR3, as DNA: TGTGCCAGCAGCCCCCGGGGCGGGGGGGGTTACAATGAGCAGTTCTTC. Translation gives CASSPRGGGGYNEQFF. Using reference TRBV7-9 and TRBJ2-1 for the parts outside the CDR3, the full variable domain is DTGVSQNPRHKITKRGQNVTFRCDPISEHNRLYWYRQTLGQGPEFLTYFQNEAQLEKSRLLSDRFSAERPKGSFSTLEIQRTEQGDSAMYLCASSPRGGGGYNEQFFGPGTRLTVL.

This clonotype was found a few times. The V call is TRBV27, the J call TRBJ1-5; D is uncertain. Germline CDR1 MNHEY, CDR2 SMNVEV (reference sequence). The CDR3 is 13 amino acids. Trimming took off 5 bases at V and 6 bases at J, with 11 bases between the two ends. CDR3 in DNA: TGTGCCAGCAGTAACCTAGGGTTTCAGCCCCAGCATTTT. It yields the protein CASSNLGFQPQHF.

The chain recombines TRBV12-3 or TRBV12-4 with TRBJ2-7; D possibly corresponds to TRBD1 (5 bases). The J call is uncertain, as TRBJ2-1 better fits the DNA end. The CDR3 length is 13 residues. The CDR3 here is CASRSDTVNEQFF. In DNA form, the CDR3 reads TGTGCCAGCAGATCGGACACCGTCAATGAGCAGTTCTTC.

The sample holds a few counts of this clonotype. The rearrangement uses TRBV6-2 or TRBV6-3 and TRBJ2-1, with a weak D call TRBD2 (5 bases). V dropped 8 bases and J dropped 12 bases, with 17 bases sitting between them. This CDR3 region has 12 residues. Germline V lookup: CDR1 MNHEY, CDR2 SVGEGT. Here the CDR3 reads CASSDSPRGQFF. The CDR3 DNA reads TGTGCCAGCTCGGACTCACCCCGGGGGCAGTTCTTC.

The V and J genes are TRBV5-1 and TRBJ2-1; the D is unclear. CDR3 size: 14 residues. Trimming shortened V by 0 bases and J by 11 bases, and 15 bases separated the two germline ends. The germline CDR1 and CDR2 sequences are SGHRS and YFSETQ. CDR3 protein: CASSLETARSKQFF. The CDR3, as DNA: TGCGCCAGCAGCTTGGAAACAGCCCGTTCCAAGCAGTTCTTC. Supplemented by reference TRBV5-1 and TRBJ2-1, the full variable domain reads KAGVTQTPRYLIKTRGQQVTLSCSPISGHRSVSWYQQTPGQGLQFLFEYFSETQRNKGNFPGRFSGRQFSNSRSEMNVSTLELGDSALYLCASSLETARSKQFFGPGTRLTVL.

The chain recombines TRBV2 with TRBJ2-6, with 7 bases aligning to TRBD1. This CDR3 spans 16 amino acids. Germline trimming cut 8 bases from V and 0 bases from J; bases unmatched to any gene: 7. Germline CDR1 SNHLY, CDR2 FYNNEI. CDR3 coding DNA: TGTGCCAGCGGCGAGGGGGCGTACTCTGGGGCCAACGTCCTGACTTTC. Translating gives CASGEGAYSGANVLTF. Looking up the rest from reference TRBV2 and TRBJ2-6 gives the full variable domain: EPEVTQTPSHQVTQMGQEVILRCVPISNHLYFYWYRQILGQKVEFLVSFYNNEISEKSEIFDDQFSVERPDGSNFTLKIRSTKLEDSAMYFCASGEGAYSGANVLTFGAGSRLTVL.

The chain combines TRBV5-1 with TRBJ2-7; 7 bases map to TRBD2. Germline CDR1 SGHRS, CDR2 YFSETQ. This CDR3 contains 14 residues. V was pared by 4 bases and J by 5 bases, with 9 bases of the junction left unmatched. This CDR3 reads CASSKTAGVDEQYF. DNA of the CDR3: TGCGCCAGCAGCAAAACGGCGGGGGTGGACGAGCAGTACTTC.

The chain couples TRBV6-5 to TRBJ1-2, with D perhaps TRBD1 (5 bases). CDR1 is MNHEY and CDR2 is SVGAGI in the germline V gene. This CDR3 has 14 residues. V gave up 1 base and J gave up 8 bases, with 14 bases separating them. CDR3: CASSYLGPKGGYTF. DNA for the CDR3: TGTGCCAGCAGTTACTTGGGGCCCAAGGGCGGCTACACCTTC.

This clonotype was observed a few times. The chain combines TRBV10-3 with TRBJ2-7; D gene unclear. The V and J ends lost 7 bases and 1 base respectively, with 11 bases between them. The V gene's germline CDR1 is ENHRY and CDR2 SYGVKD. The length of the CDR3 is 13 residues. DNA of the CDR3: TGTGCCATCAATCAGCCCGGATCCTACGAGCAGTACTTC. Translated, it gives CAINQPGSYEQYF.

The J gene is TRBJ2-5, the V gene TRBV2, with TRBD1 as a possible D gene (5 bases). Gene TRBJ2-7 matches the end of the DNA better, so the J call may be wrong. In germline, CDR1 is SNHLY, CDR2 FYNNEI. The CDR3 length is 13 residues. The CDR3 protein is CASGEGAPYEQYF. As DNA, the CDR3 is TGTGCCAGCGGGGAAGGGGCCCCCTACGAGCAGTACTTC.